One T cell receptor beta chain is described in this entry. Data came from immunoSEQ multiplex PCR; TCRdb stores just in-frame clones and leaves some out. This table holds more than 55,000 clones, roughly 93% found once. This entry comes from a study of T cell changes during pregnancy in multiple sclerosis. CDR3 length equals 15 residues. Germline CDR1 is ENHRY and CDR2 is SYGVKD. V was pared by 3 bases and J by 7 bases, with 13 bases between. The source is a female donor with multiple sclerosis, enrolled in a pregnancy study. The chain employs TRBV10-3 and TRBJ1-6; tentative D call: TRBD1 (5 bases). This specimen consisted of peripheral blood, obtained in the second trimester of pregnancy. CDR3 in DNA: TGTGCCATCAGTGACGCGGGGCGAGGAAATTCACCCCTCCACTTT. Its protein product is CAISDAGRGNSPLHF.